The subject of this entry is one TCR beta chain. V dropped 5 bases and J dropped 0 bases, with 15 bases sitting between them. CDR1 is LNHDA, CDR2 SQIVND, per germline (reference sequence). This CDR3 has 16 amino acids. This specimen comes from a study of T-cell memory formation after mild COVID-19. Study in general: Clusters were largely donor specific.

Sample barcodes and UMIs were carried by the TCR alpha and TCR beta cDNA libraries that 5'RACE generated with constant-segment primers. TCRdb re-analysed the 5' RACE reads in MiXCR, keeping a single row per CDR3 protein. The sample holds about half a million distinct CDR3 sequences, around a sixth seen once. This sequence joins TRBV19 and TRBJ2-3; a possible D gene is TRBD1 (6 bases). The clonotype originates from an adult woman who had mild COVID-19 (a few samples of this study predate the infection). Cell type and time point are not known. Source material: PBMCs or a T cell subset sorted from them (not recorded which). CDR3 in amino acids: CASSVSPRGSTDTQYF. CDR3 in DNA: TGTGCCAGTAGTGTCAGCCCCAGGGGAAGCACAGATACGCAGTATTTT. Supplemented by reference TRBV19 and TRBJ2-3, the full variable domain reads DGGITQSPKYLFRKEGQNVTLSCEQNLNHDAMYWYRQDPGQGLRLIYYSQIVNDFQKGDIAEGYSVSREKKESFPLTVTSAQKNPTAFYLCASSVSPRGSTDTQYFGPGTRLTVL.